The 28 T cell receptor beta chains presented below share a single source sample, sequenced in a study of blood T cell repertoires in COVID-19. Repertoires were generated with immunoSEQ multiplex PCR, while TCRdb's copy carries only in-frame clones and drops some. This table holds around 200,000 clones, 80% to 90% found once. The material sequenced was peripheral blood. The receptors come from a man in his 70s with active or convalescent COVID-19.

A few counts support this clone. CDR3: CASSQGGSPATEAFF. For the CDR3, the DNA is TGTGCCAGCAGCCAAGGGGGCAGTCCAGCTACTGAAGCTTTCTTT. The V call is TRBV3-1 (or the pseudogene TRBV3-2), the J call TRBJ1-1; TRBD1 is a possible D gene (5 bases). CDR1 LGHDT and CDR2 YNNKEL come from the germline V gene (reference sequence). Deletions cut 1 base from V and 5 bases from J, with 14 bases between. This CDR3 comprises 15 residues.

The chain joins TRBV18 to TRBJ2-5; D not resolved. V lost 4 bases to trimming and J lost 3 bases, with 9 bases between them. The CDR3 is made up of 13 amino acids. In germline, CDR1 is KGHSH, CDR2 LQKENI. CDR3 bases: TGTGCCAGCTCACACCGACAAGAAGAGACCCAGTACTTC. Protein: CASSHRQEETQYF.

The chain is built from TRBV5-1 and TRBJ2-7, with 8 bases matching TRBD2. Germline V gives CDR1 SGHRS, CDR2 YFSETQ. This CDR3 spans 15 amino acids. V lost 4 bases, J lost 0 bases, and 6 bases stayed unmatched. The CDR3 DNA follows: TGCGCCAGCAGCCACGGGACTAGTAACTCCTACGAGCAGTACTTC. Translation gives CASSHGTSNSYEQYF.

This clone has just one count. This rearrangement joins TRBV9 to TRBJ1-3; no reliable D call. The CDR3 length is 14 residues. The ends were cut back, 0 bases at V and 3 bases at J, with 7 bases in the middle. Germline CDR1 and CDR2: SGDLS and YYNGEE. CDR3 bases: TGTGCCAGCAGCGTAGATCTCCTTGGAAACACCATATATTTT. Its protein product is CASSVDLLGNTIYF.

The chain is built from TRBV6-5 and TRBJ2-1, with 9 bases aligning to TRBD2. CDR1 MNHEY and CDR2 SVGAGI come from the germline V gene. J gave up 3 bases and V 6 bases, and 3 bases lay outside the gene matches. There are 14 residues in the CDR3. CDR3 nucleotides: TGTGCCAGCAGGCCGACTAGCGGCTACAATGAGCAGTTCTTC. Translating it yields CASRPTSGYNEQFF.

CDR3 DNA sequence: TGCGCCAGCAGCTTCCGGACAGGCACGAACACCGGGGAGCTGTTTTTT. Its protein is CASSFRTGTNTGELFF. The chain couples TRBV5-1 to TRBJ2-2; TRBD1 matches at 7 bases. Looked up from germline, CDR1 is SGHRS and CDR2 is YFSETQ. V gave up 2 bases and J gave up 0 bases; unmatched junction bases: 4. The CDR3 is 16 amino acids.

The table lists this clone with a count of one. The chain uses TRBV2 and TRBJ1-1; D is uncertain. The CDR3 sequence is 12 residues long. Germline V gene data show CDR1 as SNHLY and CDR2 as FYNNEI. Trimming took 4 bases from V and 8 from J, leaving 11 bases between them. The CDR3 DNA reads TGTGCCAGCAGTGCCCCATTTGGCGAAGCTTTCTTT. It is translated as CASSAPFGEAFF. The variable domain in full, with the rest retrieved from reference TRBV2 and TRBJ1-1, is EPEVTQTPSHQVTQMGQEVILRCVPISNHLYFYWYRQILGQKVEFLVSFYNNEISEKSEIFDDQFSVERPDGSNFTLKIRSTKLEDSAMYFCASSAPFGEAFFGQGTRLTVV.

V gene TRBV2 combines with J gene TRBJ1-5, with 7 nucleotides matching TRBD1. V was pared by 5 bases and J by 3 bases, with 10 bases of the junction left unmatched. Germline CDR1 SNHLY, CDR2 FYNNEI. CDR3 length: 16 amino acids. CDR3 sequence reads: CASSSSPGQINQPQHF. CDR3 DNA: TGTGCCAGCAGTAGCAGTCCGGGACAGATCAATCAGCCCCAGCATTTT.

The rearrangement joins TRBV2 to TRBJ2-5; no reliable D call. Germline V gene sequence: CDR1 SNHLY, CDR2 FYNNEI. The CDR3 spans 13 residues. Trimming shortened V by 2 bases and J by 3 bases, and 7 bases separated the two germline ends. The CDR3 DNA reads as TGTGCCAGCAGTGAATTGGTAGAAGAGACCCAGTACTTC. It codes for CASSELVEETQYF.

CDR3 protein: CASSAGDSWGSPLHF. CDR3 DNA sequence: TGTGCCAGCAGCGCTGGGGACTCTTGGGGTTCACCCCTCCACTTT. This chain connects TRBV9 to TRBJ1-6; D may be TRBD1 (5 bases). This CDR3 is built from 15 residues. V was clipped by 3 bases and J by 9 bases, with 16 bases between them. The germline gives CDR1 SGDLS, CDR2 YYNGEE.

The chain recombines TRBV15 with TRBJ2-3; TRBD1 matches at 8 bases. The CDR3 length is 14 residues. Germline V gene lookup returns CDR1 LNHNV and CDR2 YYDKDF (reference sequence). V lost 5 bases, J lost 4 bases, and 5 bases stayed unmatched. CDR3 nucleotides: TGTGCCACCAGCCAAGGACAGGGCTCAGATACGCAGTATTTT. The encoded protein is CATSQGQGSDTQYF.

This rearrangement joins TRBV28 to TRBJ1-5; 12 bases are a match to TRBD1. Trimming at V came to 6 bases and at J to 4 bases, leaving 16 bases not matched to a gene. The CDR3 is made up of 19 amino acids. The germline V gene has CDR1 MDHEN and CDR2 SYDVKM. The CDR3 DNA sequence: TGTGCCAGCAGCCCCCTGGGACAGGGGGCGACCAAGGGGAATCAGCCCCAGCATTTT. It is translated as CASSPLGQGATKGNQPQHF.

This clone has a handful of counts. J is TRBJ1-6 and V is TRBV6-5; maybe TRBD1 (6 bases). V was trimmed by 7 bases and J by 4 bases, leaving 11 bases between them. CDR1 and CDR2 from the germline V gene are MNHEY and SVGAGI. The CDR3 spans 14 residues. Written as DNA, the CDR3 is TGTGCCAGCAAGTCAGGACAGTATAATTCACCCCTCCACTTT. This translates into CASKSGQYNSPLHF.

The CDR3 loop reads CASSPLYNEQFF. As DNA, the CDR3 is TGTGCCAGCAGCCCTCTCTACAATGAGCAGTTCTTC. V is TRBV14 and J is TRBJ2-1; D unclear. Trimming took off 4 bases at V and 3 bases at J, with 4 bases between the two ends. CDR1 and CDR2 from the germline V gene are SGHDN and FVKESK. This CDR3 has 12 residues.

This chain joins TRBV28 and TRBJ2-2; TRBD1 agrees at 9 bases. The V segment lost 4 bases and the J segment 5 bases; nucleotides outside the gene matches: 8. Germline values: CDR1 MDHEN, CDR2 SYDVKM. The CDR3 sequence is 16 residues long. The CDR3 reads CASSSRGDRVTGELFF. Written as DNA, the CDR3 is TGTGCCAGCAGTTCCAGGGGGGACAGGGTTACCGGGGAGCTGTTTTTT.

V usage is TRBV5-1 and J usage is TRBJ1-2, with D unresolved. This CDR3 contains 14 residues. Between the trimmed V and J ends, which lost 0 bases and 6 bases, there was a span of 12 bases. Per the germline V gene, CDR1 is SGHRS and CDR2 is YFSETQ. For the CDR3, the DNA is TGCGCCAGCAGCTTGGGACGGGGTACGGATGGCTACACCTTC. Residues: CASSLGRGTDGYTF.

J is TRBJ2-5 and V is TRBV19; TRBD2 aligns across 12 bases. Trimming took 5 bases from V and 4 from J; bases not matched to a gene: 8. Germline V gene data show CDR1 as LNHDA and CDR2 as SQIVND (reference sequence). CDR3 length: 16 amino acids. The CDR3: CASSPLAGGPVETQYF. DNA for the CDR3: TGTGCCAGTAGTCCTCTAGCGGGAGGGCCCGTAGAGACCCAGTACTTC.

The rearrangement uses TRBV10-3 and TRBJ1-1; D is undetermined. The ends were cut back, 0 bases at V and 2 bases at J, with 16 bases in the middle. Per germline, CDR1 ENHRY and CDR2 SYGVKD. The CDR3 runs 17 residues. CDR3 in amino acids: CAISESTRGSRNTEAFF. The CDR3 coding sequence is TGTGCCATCAGTGAGTCGACTCGTGGGTCCCGAAACACTGAAGCTTTCTTT.

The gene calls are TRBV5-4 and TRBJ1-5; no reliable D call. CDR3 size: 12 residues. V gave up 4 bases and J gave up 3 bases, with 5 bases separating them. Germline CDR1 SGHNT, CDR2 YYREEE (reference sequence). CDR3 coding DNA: TGTGCCAGCAGCACTGACAATCAGCCCCAGCATTTT. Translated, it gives CASSTDNQPQHF.

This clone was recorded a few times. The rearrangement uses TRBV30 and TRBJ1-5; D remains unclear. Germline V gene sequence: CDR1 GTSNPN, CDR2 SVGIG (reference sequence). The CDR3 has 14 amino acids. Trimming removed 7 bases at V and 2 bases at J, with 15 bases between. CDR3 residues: CALSTRVGNQPQHF. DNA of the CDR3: TGTGCCTTATCCACGAGGGTGGGCAATCAGCCCCAGCATTTT.

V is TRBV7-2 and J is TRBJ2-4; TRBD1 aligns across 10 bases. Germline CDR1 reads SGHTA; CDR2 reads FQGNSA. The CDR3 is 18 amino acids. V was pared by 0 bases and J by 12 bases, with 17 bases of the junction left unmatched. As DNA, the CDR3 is TGTGCCAGCAGCTTAGCCTCCTCCGGGACAGGGGACCGATCTGATCAGTACTTC. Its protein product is CASSLASSGTGDRSDQYF.

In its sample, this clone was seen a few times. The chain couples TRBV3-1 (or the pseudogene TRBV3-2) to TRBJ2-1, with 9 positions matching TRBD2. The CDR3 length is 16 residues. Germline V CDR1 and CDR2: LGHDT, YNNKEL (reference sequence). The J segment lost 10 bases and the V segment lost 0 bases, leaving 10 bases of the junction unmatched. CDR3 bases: TGTGCCAGCAGCCAAGATCCCGGACTAGCGTTTGGCGAGCAGTTCTTC. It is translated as CASSQDPGLAFGEQFF.

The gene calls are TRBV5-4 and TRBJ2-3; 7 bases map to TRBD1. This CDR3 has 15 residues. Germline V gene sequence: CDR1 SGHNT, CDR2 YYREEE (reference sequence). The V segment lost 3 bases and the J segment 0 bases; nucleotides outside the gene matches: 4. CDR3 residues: CASSSATGSTDTQYF. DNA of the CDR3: TGTGCCAGCAGCTCAGCGACAGGGAGCACAGATACGCAGTATTTT.

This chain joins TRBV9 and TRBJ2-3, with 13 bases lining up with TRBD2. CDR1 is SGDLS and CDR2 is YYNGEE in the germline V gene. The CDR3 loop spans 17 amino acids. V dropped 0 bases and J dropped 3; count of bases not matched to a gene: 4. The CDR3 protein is CASSVGLAGGRTDTQYF. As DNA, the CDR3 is TGTGCCAGCAGCGTAGGACTAGCGGGAGGTAGGACAGATACGCAGTATTTT.

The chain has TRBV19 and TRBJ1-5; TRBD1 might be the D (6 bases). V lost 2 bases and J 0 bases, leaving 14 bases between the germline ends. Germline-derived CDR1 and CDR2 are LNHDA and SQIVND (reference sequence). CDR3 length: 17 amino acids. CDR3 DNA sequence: TGTGCCAGTAGTATAAAGTTGAGGGGGTATAGCAATCAGCCCCAGCATTTT. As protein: CASSIKLRGYSNQPQHF.

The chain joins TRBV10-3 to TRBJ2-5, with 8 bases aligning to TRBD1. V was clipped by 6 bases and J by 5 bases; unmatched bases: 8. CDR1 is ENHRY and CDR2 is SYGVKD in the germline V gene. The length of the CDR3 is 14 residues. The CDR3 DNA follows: TGTGCCATCAGCACCAACAGGGGGAGGGAGACCCAGTACTTC. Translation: CAISTNRGRETQYF.

As DNA, the CDR3 is TGTGCCAGCAGCTCGACAGGGGGCAGTGAGCAGTTCTTC. Protein sequence: CASSSTGGSEQFF. The V and J genes are TRBV11-2 and TRBJ2-1; TRBD1 matches 10 bases. CDR1 and CDR2 (germline): SGHAT, FQNNGV. V was clipped by 4 bases and J by 9 bases; unmatched bases: 3. This CDR3 has 13 amino acids.

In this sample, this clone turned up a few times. CDR3 amino acids: CASSHRGQIYGYTF. The CDR3 DNA follows: TGTGCCAGCAGCCACCGTGGGCAGATCTATGGCTACACCTTC. The chain has TRBV3-1 (or the pseudogene TRBV3-2) and TRBJ1-2; D remains ambiguous. The CDR3 runs to 14 residues. V was clipped by 3 bases and J by 4 bases, with 12 bases between them. Looked up from germline, CDR1 is LGHDT and CDR2 is YNNKEL (reference sequence).